Listed below are T cell receptor beta chains from one sample, sequenced in a study of cytomegalovirus exposure and HLA in healthy donors. Sequencing used immunoSEQ multiplex PCR; TCRdb keeps in-frame clones, though not all of them. This listing includes 200,000 to 250,000 clones. The sample was PBMCs. These receptor sequences come from a woman aged 25 to 39 in good health and CMV-seropositive. Both conserved end residues are part of each CDR3.

v_call: TRBV27
j_call: TRBJ2-3
cdr3_aa: CASSLRGSADTQYF

v_call: TRBV7-9
j_call: TRBJ1-2
cdr3_aa: CASSLDGGNYGYTF

v_call: TRBV2
j_call: TRBJ2-1
cdr3_aa: CASSPLTSGSYNEQFF

v_call: TRBV7-8
j_call: TRBJ1-1
cdr3_aa: CASSFYRGGTEAFF

v_call: TRBV28
j_call: TRBJ2-7
cdr3_aa: CASSSPRDTYEQYF

v_call: TRBV27
j_call: TRBJ1-5
cdr3_aa: CASSLDRGQPQHF

v_call: TRBV5-6
j_call: TRBJ1-2
cdr3_aa: CASSPDFFQGYTF

v_call: TRBV11-2
j_call: TRBJ2-3
cdr3_aa: CASFAGGGPDTQYF

v_call: TRBV7-9
j_call: TRBJ2-1
cdr3_aa: CASSLQGSSYNEQFF

v_call: TRBV23-1
j_call: TRBJ1-6
cdr3_aa: CASTPNHF

v_call: TRBV10-2
j_call: TRBJ2-3
cdr3_aa: CASSEMAGVSTDTQYF

v_call: TRBV5-1
j_call: TRBJ2-1
cdr3_aa: CASSLRLLAGGGDEQFF

v_call: TRBV25-1
j_call: TRBJ1-2
cdr3_aa: CASRGPGNGYTF

v_call: TRBV5-1
j_call: TRBJ1-1
cdr3_aa: CASSLVGQGLMNTEAFF

v_call: TRBV19
j_call: TRBJ1-1
cdr3_aa: CASKGRYMNTEAFF

v_call: TRBV4-1
j_call: TRBJ2-6
cdr3_aa: CASSQFYSGANVLTF

v_call: TRBV2
j_call: TRBJ2-5
cdr3_aa: CASSSRTGEVETQYF

v_call: TRBV7-2
j_call: TRBJ2-7
cdr3_aa: CASSLTETYEQYF

v_call: TRBV5-1
j_call: TRBJ2-5
cdr3_aa: CASSTRTGGPQETQYF

v_call: TRBV7-2
j_call: TRBJ1-4
cdr3_aa: CASSQQQATNEKLFF

v_call: TRBV5-1
j_call: TRBJ2-7
cdr3_aa: CASSEAGGYTYEQYF

v_call: TRBV4-1
j_call: TRBJ1-4
cdr3_aa: CASSFPSRDEKLFF

v_call: TRBV2
j_call: TRBJ2-2
cdr3_aa: CASRGITGTGFSGELFF

v_call: TRBV28
j_call: TRBJ1-1
cdr3_aa: CASSLSDREAFF